This TCR beta chain is from a study of cytomegalovirus exposure and HLA in healthy donors. Study-level points and caveats: In vitro work confirmed that a few CMV-associated chains recognize CMV antigens. When presence/absence was analysed, sequencing depth was taken to be roughly uniform across donors.

CDR1 ENHRY and CDR2 SYGVKD come from the germline V gene. Trimming removed 6 bases from V and 8 bases from J, with 13 bases in between. The CDR3 length is 13 residues. Comments on this clone: Its target is unknown.

The PCR had 60 Vbeta and 13 Jbeta primers. Sequencing used immunoSEQ multiplex PCR; TCRdb keeps in-frame clones, though not all of them. The data contain around 160,000 clones, about 71% of them singletons. The chain links TRBV10-3 to TRBJ1-4; possibly TRBD1 for D (5 bases). Sequencing input: PBMCs. The sequence came from a man aged 45-65 years in good health and CMV-seronegative. CDR3 in amino acids: CAIRGGAGEKLFF. Written as DNA, the CDR3 is TGTGCCATCAGGGGAGGGGCTGGGGAAAAACTGTTTTTT.